These 21 T cell receptor beta chains came from one sample sequenced in a study of cytotoxic CD8 clonotypes in ibrutinib-treated CLL. Profiling relied on immunoSEQ multiplex PCR, and the TCRdb table lists in-frame clones only, not all of them. The profile covers around 310,000 clones, with just under 80% appearing a single time and 5% to 7% taken by the ten largest. Sequencing used PBMCs, obtained before ibrutinib treatment. All receptors come from a human donor with chronic lymphocytic leukemia.

The V call is TRBV2, the J call TRBJ2-1; tentatively, D is TRBD1 (6 bases). Germline V gene lookup returns CDR1 SNHLY and CDR2 FYNNEI. The CDR3 totals 15 residues. V dropped 7 bases and J dropped 7 bases, with 20 bases sitting between them. CDR3 DNA sequence: TGTGCCAGCACTAACCGGGACACAGGTTGGAATGAGCAGTTCTTC. It is translated as CASTNRDTGWNEQFF.

This clone appeared a single time. This chain links TRBV6-6 with TRBJ2-5; TRBD1 matches 9 bases. Germline assignment: CDR1 MNHNY and CDR2 SVGAGI (reference sequence). The V and J ends lost 4 bases and 5 bases, in that order; junction bases with no gene match: 11. The CDR3 runs to 16 residues. As DNA, the CDR3 is TGTGCCAGCAGTTCCCCCACAGGGGGCTCTCGGGAGACCCAGTACTTC. It codes for CASSSPTGGSRETQYF.

On this clone: Other DNA sequences in this specimen translate into the identical CDR3. The V call is TRBV28, the J call TRBJ2-5; D possibly corresponds to TRBD2 (6 bases). Germline loops: CDR1 MDHEN, CDR2 SYDVKM. The CDR3 is 13 amino acids. Trimming removed 3 bases at V and 2 bases at J, with 7 bases between. The CDR3 DNA reads as TGTGCCAGCAGTTTGGGAGGACAAGAGACCCAGTACTTC. Translating gives CASSLGGQETQYF.

This chain links TRBV5-1 with TRBJ1-1; possibly TRBD1 for D (6 bases). Trimming left V 4 bases short and J 3 bases short, with 13 bases between. This CDR3 is 14 amino acids long. CDR1 is SGHRS, CDR2 YFSETQ, per germline. CDR3 in amino acids: CASSPRGADTEAFF. DNA of the CDR3: TGCGCCAGCAGCCCTCGGGGGGCAGACACTGAAGCTTTCTTT.

The chain uses TRBV11-2 and TRBJ2-5; D ambiguous. V lost 5 bases, J lost 5 bases, and 15 bases lay in between. Germline values: CDR1 SGHAT, CDR2 FQNNGV. The CDR3 has 14 residues. For the CDR3, the DNA is TGTGCCAGCAGCCCGGAGTGGGGTTTGGAGACCCAGTACTTC. This encodes CASSPEWGLETQYF.

The chain recombines TRBV6-5 with TRBJ1-1; D uncertain. V was cut by 0 bases and J by 4 bases, with 6 bases left in between. This CDR3 spans 13 amino acids. Germline V CDR1 and CDR2: MNHEY, SVGAGI. The CDR3: CASSYSPSTEAFF. The CDR3 bases are TGTGCCAGCAGTTACTCACCTTCCACTGAAGCTTTCTTT.

This clone is a singleton in its sample. The genes are TRBV5-1 and TRBJ2-1; 12 positions match TRBD1. V lost 3 bases, J lost 9 bases, and 13 bases stayed unmatched. This CDR3 has 17 amino acids. CDR1 SGHRS and CDR2 YFSETQ come from the germline V gene. CDR3 loop: CASSSKVGTGGSSEQFF. The CDR3 region has the DNA TGCGCCAGCAGCTCCAAGGTGGGGACAGGGGGCTCGAGTGAGCAGTTCTTC.

The chain uses TRBV15 and TRBJ1-1; no reliable D call. Trimming pared 2 bases from V and 2 bases from J, leaving 9 bases between. This CDR3 comprises 14 residues. CDR1 LNHNV and CDR2 YYDKDF come from the germline V gene (reference sequence). The CDR3: CATSRSGGNTEAFF. For the CDR3, the DNA is TGTGCCACCAGCAGATCGGGAGGAAACACTGAAGCTTTCTTT.

This clone has a single count. This sequence joins TRBV30 and TRBJ1-5; D is ambiguous. The CDR3 totals 13 residues. Germline CDR1 GTSNPN, CDR2 SVGIG (reference sequence). V gave up 4 bases and J gave up 3 bases, with 10 bases separating them. This chain's CDR3 is CAWTRGTNQPQHF. CDR3 nucleotide sequence: TGTGCCTGGACACGGGGAACCAATCAGCCCCAGCATTTT.

The chain employs TRBV16 and TRBJ2-7; D is unclear. Germline values: CDR1 KGHSY, CDR2 FQNENV. This CDR3 is 12 amino acids long. V lost 0 bases to trimming and J lost 6 bases, with 6 bases between them. The CDR3 DNA reads as TGTGCCAGCAGCCAATCGGTGCGCGAGCAGTACTTC. Translated, it gives CASSQSVREQYF.

The V and J genes are TRBV30 and TRBJ1-2; D is unresolved. CDR3 length: 13 residues. V lost 4 bases and J 3 bases, leaving 12 bases between the germline ends. The germline V gene encodes CDR1 GTSNPN and CDR2 SVGIG (reference sequence). CDR3 sequence reads: CAWTEGIHYGYTF. As DNA, the CDR3 is TGTGCCTGGACCGAGGGTATTCACTATGGCTACACCTTC.

This sequence joins TRBV2 and TRBJ1-1; no clear D gene. The germline CDR1 and CDR2 sequences are SNHLY and FYNNEI. The CDR3 is made up of 12 amino acids. V lost 8 bases and J 1 base, leaving 8 bases between the germline ends. The CDR3 reads CASPGRNTEAFF. As DNA, the CDR3 is TGTGCCAGCCCCGGGAGGAACACTGAAGCTTTCTTT. The whole variable domain, filled in from reference TRBV2 and TRBJ1-1, reads EPEVTQTPSHQVTQMGQEVILRCVPISNHLYFYWYRQILGQKVEFLVSFYNNEISEKSEIFDDQFSVERPDGSNFTLKIRSTKLEDSAMYFCASPGRNTEAFFGQGTRLTVV.

The rearrangement uses TRBV6-5 and TRBJ2-7; 8 bases are a match to TRBD2. The CDR3 contains 15 residues. Germline CDR1 reads MNHEY; CDR2 reads SVGAGI. J gave up 3 bases and V 2 bases, and 6 bases lay outside the gene matches. CDR3 sequence reads: CASSYILGGGYEQYF. CDR3 sequence (DNA): TGTGCCAGCAGTTACATCCTCGGGGGGGGCTACGAGCAGTACTTC.

The rearrangement uses TRBV7-6 and TRBJ2-3; D uncertain. The CDR3 covers 12 residues. Germline V gives CDR1 SGHVS, CDR2 FNYEAQ. The V end was cut by 4 bases, the J end by 3 bases, with 5 bases between. The CDR3 protein is CASSSNTDTQYF. CDR3 nucleotide sequence: TGTGCCAGCAGCTCAAATACAGATACGCAGTATTTT.

This chain links TRBV4-1 with TRBJ1-2, with TRBD1 matching over 9 bases. Per the germline V gene, CDR1 is MGHRA and CDR2 is YSYEKL. The CDR3 totals 15 residues. The V and J ends lost 3 bases and 5 bases, in that order; junction bases with no gene match: 7. The CDR3 protein is CASSHPGQGRYGYTF. CDR3 nucleotide sequence: TGCGCCAGCAGCCACCCAGGACAGGGGAGGTATGGCTACACCTTC.

In its sample, this clone was seen once. The V call is TRBV7-9, the J call TRBJ2-3; D possibly corresponds to TRBD2 (6 bases). This CDR3 spans 13 amino acids. Trimming cost V 0 bases and J 5 bases, with 6 bases left between them. Germline assignment: CDR1 SEHNR and CDR2 FQNEAQ (reference sequence). The CDR3 DNA reads TGTGCCAGCAGCTTAGCCGGGGGAGATACGCAGTATTTT. This gives the protein CASSLAGGDTQYF.

CDR3 loop: CASSLKGTDTQYF. The CDR3 nucleotides read TGTGCCAGCAGCTTGAAGGGAACAGATACGCAGTATTTT. The V and J genes are TRBV5-4 and TRBJ2-3; D ambiguous. Germline assignment: CDR1 SGHNT and CDR2 YYREEE (reference sequence). This CDR3 region has 13 residues. V was shortened by 1 base and J by 3 bases, with 6 bases between the two germline ends.

This clone came up a few times. The chain combines TRBV9 with TRBJ1-2; 8 bases line up with TRBD1. Germline assignment: CDR1 SGDLS and CDR2 YYNGEE. J gave up 7 bases and V 3 bases, and 14 bases lay outside the gene matches. The CDR3 totals 16 residues. CDR3 loop: CASSDPLDRGDGGYTF. The CDR3 nucleotides read TGTGCCAGCAGCGATCCCCTCGACAGGGGAGACGGTGGCTACACCTTC.

With respect to this clone: This sample includes further DNA sequences coding for the same CDR3. The chain employs TRBV5-1 and TRBJ2-7; no clear D. Germline CDR1 and CDR2: SGHRS and YFSETQ. With 0 bases removed from V and 7 bases from J, the gap between germline ends came to 5 bases. The CDR3 totals 11 residues. This CDR3 is CASSLGGEQYF. As DNA, the CDR3 is TGCGCCAGCAGCTTGGGGGGAGAGCAGTACTTC.

The V and J genes are TRBV6-5 and TRBJ1-2; no firm D call. The CDR3 loop spans 15 amino acids. From germline, CDR1 is MNHEY and CDR2 SVGAGI. V was trimmed by 5 bases and J by 8 bases, leaving 21 bases between them. CDR3 in DNA: TGTGCCAGCAGTCTGGCCTTCGGTGAAGGAGGCGGCTACACCTTC. Amino acids: CASSLAFGEGGGYTF.

The V call is TRBV5-6, the J call TRBJ1-1; 7 bases agree with TRBD1. Germline V gene lookup returns CDR1 SGHDT and CDR2 YYEEEE. The CDR3 extends over 16 amino acids. The trim removed 3 bases at V and 3 bases at J, leaving 11 bases unmatched. The CDR3 spells CASSSRQGKWDTEAFF. The CDR3 DNA follows: TGTGCCAGCAGCTCAAGACAGGGAAAGTGGGACACTGAAGCTTTCTTT.